These T cell receptor beta chains were read from a single sample in a study of precursors of human CD4 cytotoxic T cells. Via MiXCR, TCRdb re-called the reads, giving one row per CDR3 protein. The sample has 500 or so distinct CDR3 sequences; 16% are singletons. Material: memory CD4+ T cells from blood (PBMCs). These receptors all stem from a human donor in good health. Both conserved end residues are part of each CDR3. A D gene is named only where the DNA matches it firmly. Size is stated for part of the rows, as once, few or many counts, or as a class when the clone is expanded.

NA	NA	15	TRBV5-1	TRBJ1-2	TGCGCCAGCAGCTTCCAGCAACAGGGCAACTATGGCTACACCTTC	CASSFQQQGNYGYTF
NA	NA	12	TRBV20-1	TRBJ1-5	TGCAGTGCTAGGGAGTTGTATCAGCCCCAGCATTTT	CSARELYQPQHF
TRBD2	few	15	TRBV18	TRBJ2-1	TGTGCCAGCTCACCACAGCGGGATTCCTACAATGAGCAGTTCTTC	CASSPQRDSYNEQFF
NA	NA	13	TRBV3-1	TRBJ2-7	TGTGCCAGCAGCCCCACATCGGGCGAGGAGCAGTACTTC	CASSPTSGEEQYF
NA	large	13	TRBV28	TRBJ2-1	TGTGCCAGCATTTCTTTGCGTCGCAATGAGCAGTTCTTC	CASISLRRNEQFF
NA	large	15	TRBV12-5	TRBJ1-1	TGTGCTAGTGGTTTGGTAGTCAGGAGGTGGCCTGAAGCTTTCTTT	CASGLVVRRWPEAFF
NA	NA	14	TRBV5-4	TRBJ2-5	TGTGCCAGCAGGCCGGGGGGCCTCCAAGAGACCCAGTACTTC	CASRPGGLQETQYF
NA	hyperexpanded	16	TRBV19	TRBJ1-5	TGTGCCAGTAGTATAAGGGCAGGGACGAGGGATCAGCCCCAGCATTTT	CASSIRAGTRDQPQHF
TRBD2	once	16	TRBV7-7	TRBJ2-3	TGTGCTAGCAGCCCAAAACTAGCGGGAGGGCCAGATACGCAGTATTTT	CASSPKLAGGPDTQYF
TRBD2	large	14	TRBV10-3	TRBJ2-7	TGTGCCATCAGTCCGGGACTAGTTCCCTACGAGCAGTACTTC	CAISPGLVPYEQYF
NA	large	14	TRBV15	TRBJ1-3	TGTGCCACCTCACGGGGGGACTCTGGAAACACCATATATTTT	CATSRGDSGNTIYF
NA	NA	12	TRBV20-1	TRBJ2-3	TGCAGTGCTGTTAATTCTCGGGGAGATGAGTATTTT	CSAVNSRGDEYF
TRBD2	NA	16	TRBV20-1	TRBJ2-1	TGCAGTGCCAGAGATCCCGGGACTAGCGGGGCTAATGAGCAGTTCTTC	CSARDPGTSGANEQFF
NA	NA	13	TRBV6-5	TRBJ1-2	TGTGCCAGCAGGTCTGACCAGGGAATTGGCTACACCTTC	CASRSDQGIGYTF
TRBD2	NA	16	TRBV10-3	TRBJ2-7	TGTGCCATCAGTGAGTTCCGGCTAGCGGGAACCTACGAGCAGTACTTC	CAISEFRLAGTYEQYF
TRBD2	NA	17	TRBV20-1	TRBJ2-7	TGCAGTGCTAGGACGGGGACTAGCGGGAGCTGGACCTACGAGCAGTACTTC	CSARTGTSGSWTYEQYF
NA	NA	14	TRBV5-1	TRBJ2-7	TGCGCCAGCAGCTTGGTCCCCTTTTCCGGCGAGCAGTACTTC	CASSLVPFSGEQYF
NA	hyperexpanded	13	TRBV2	TRBJ1-4	TGTGCCAGCAGTGGGGAGGCTGACGAAAAACTGTTTTTT	CASSGEADEKLFF
NA	large	14	TRBV12-3/TRBV12-4	TRBJ1-5	TGTGCCAGCAGTTTGGGCAGACGAAATCAGCCCCAGCATTTT	CASSLGRRNQPQHF
TRBD2	few	15	TRBV20-1	TRBJ2-5	TGCAGTGCTAGAGATCGGCTAGCGGGGAAGGAGACCCAGTACTTC	CSARDRLAGKETQYF
NA	large	14	TRBV27	TRBJ2-1	TGTGCCAGCAGTTCCTTAGGGGGATACAATGAGCAGTTCTTC	CASSSLGGYNEQFF
NA	NA	20	TRBV25-1	TRBJ2-4	TGTGCCAGCCCCAAGCGGAACTACACAAGAAAATTACTAGCCAAAAACATTCAGTACTTC	CASPKRNYTRKLLAKNIQYF
NA	NA	14	TRBV5-1	TRBJ1-2	TGCGCCAGCAGCTCGGCCGGGACAATCTATGGCTACACCTTC	CASSSAGTIYGYTF
NA	NA	13	TRBV7-2	TRBJ1-5	TGTGCCAGCAGCTTAGGTTACCTCCAGCCCCAGCATTTT	CASSLGYLQPQHF
TRBD2	NA	17	TRBV7-2	TRBJ2-1	TGTGCCAGCAGCTCCGGGACTACCTCTTATTCCTACAATGAGCAGTTCTTC	CASSSGTTSYSYNEQFF
TRBD2	few	16	TRBV11-3	TRBJ2-5	TGTGCCAGCAGCTTAGATGGACGGGAGGGCGATGAGACCCAGTACTTC	CASSLDGREGDETQYF